Here is one T cell receptor (beta chain) with its context. These data are taken from a study of shared clonotypes between healthy human individuals. Using immunoSEQ multiplex PCR, the repertoire was profiled, and TCRdb retains in-frame clones only, with some absent. The sample lists roughly 1.5 million clones, 95% to 99% seen once, with around 0.47% in the top ten. This CDR3 spans 14 amino acids. Germline V gene sequence: CDR1 SNHLY, CDR2 FYNNEI. The ends lost 6 bases at V and 3 bases at J; junction bases unmatched: 4. This receptor was taken from a man aged 25-40 years in good health. The chain employs TRBV2 and TRBJ2-7; 11 nucleotides align to TRBD2. The source material was naive CD4+ T cells sorted from blood. Subset here: CD45RA+ positively selected. As DNA, the CDR3 is TGTGCCAGCAGGTCCGGGACTAGCGGCTACGAGCAGTACTTC. This codes for CASRSGTSGYEQYF.